Each of the 2 T cell receptor beta chains below was sequenced from the same sample in a study of T cell responses to AZD1222 COVID-19 vaccine. Measured with immunoSEQ multiplex PCR; TCRdb has only the in-frame clones, and not every one. The profile covers about 260,000 clones, with more than 85% appearing a single time and 0.55% taken by the ten largest. This specimen consisted of peripheral blood, obtained on day 0 of AZD1222 vaccination. The receptor set was obtained from an adult in good health.

The chain recombines TRBV18 with TRBJ1-1; TRBD1 might be the D (6 bases). CDR3 size: 15 residues. Deletions cut 3 bases from V and 1 base from J, with 12 bases between. Per the germline V gene, CDR1 is KGHSH and CDR2 is LQKENI. For the CDR3, the DNA is TGTGCCAGCTCACCGTCCGGGACAAGGAACACTGAAGCTTTCTTT. The encoded protein is CASSPSGTRNTEAFF.

The rearrangement joins TRBV7-8 to TRBJ2-7, with 8 positions matching TRBD2. The CDR3 runs 13 residues. Germline CDR1 and CDR2: SGHVS and FQNEAQ. The junction had 2 bases not matched to a gene; V was cut back by 2 bases and J by 5 bases. CDR3: CASSLLAGNEQYF. In DNA form, the CDR3 reads TGTGCCAGCAGCTTACTAGCGGGTAACGAGCAGTACTTC.